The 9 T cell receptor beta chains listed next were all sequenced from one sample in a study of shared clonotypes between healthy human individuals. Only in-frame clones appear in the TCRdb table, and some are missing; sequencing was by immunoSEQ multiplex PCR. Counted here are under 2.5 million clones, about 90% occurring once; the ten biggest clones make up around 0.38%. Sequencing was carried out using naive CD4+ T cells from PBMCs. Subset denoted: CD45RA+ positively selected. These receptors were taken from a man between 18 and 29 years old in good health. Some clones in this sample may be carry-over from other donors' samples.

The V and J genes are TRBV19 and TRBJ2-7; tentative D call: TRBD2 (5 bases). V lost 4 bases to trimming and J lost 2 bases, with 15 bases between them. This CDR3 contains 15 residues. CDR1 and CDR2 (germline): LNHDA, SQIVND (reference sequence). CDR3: CASSRLLDGAYEQYF. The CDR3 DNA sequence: TGTGCCAGTAGTAGACTCCTGGACGGGGCCTACGAGCAGTACTTC.

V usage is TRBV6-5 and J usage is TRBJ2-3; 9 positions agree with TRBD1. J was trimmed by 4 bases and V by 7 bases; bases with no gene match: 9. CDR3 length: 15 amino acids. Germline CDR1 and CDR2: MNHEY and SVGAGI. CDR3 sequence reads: CASNFGTGFSDTQYF. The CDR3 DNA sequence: TGTGCCAGCAATTTTGGGACAGGGTTTTCAGATACGCAGTATTTT.

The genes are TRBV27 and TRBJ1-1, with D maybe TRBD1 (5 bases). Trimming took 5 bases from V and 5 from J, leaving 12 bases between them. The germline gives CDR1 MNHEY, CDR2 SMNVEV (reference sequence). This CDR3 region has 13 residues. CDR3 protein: CASSPPGLTEAFF. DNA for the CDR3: TGTGCCAGCAGTCCCCCAGGGCTAACTGAAGCTTTCTTT.

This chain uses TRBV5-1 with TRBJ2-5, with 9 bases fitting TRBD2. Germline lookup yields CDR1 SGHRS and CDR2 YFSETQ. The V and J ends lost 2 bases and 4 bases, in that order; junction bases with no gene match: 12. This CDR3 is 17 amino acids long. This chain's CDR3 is CASSFSMAGGRPETQYF. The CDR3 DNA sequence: TGCGCCAGCAGCTTTTCTATGGCGGGAGGGCGGCCAGAGACCCAGTACTTC.

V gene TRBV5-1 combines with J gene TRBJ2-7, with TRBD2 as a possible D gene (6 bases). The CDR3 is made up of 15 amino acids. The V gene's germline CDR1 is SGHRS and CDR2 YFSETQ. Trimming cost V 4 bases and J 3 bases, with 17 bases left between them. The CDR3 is CASSTGWRGDYEQYF. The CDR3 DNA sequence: TGCGCCAGCAGCACGGGGTGGAGGGGAGACTACGAGCAGTACTTC.

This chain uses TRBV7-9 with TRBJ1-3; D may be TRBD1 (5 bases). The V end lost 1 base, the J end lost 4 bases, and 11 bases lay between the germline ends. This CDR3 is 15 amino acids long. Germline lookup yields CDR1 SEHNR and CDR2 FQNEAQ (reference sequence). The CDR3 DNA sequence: TGTGCCAGCAGCTTAGAGGGGTTTAGAGGAAACACCATATATTTT. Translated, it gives CASSLEGFRGNTIYF.

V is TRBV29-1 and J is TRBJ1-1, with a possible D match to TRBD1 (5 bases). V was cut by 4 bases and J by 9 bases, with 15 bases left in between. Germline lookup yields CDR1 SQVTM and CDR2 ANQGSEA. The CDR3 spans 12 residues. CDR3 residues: CSVALFGGKAFF. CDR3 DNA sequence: TGCAGCGTTGCCCTCTTTGGGGGGAAAGCTTTCTTT.

The CDR3 bases are TGTGCCAGCAGTCAAGGACTAGCGGGAGAGACCCAGTACTTC. This encodes CASSQGLAGETQYF. The V call is TRBV27, the J call TRBJ2-5; 11 bases match TRBD2. From germline, CDR1 is MNHEY and CDR2 SMNVEV (reference sequence). This CDR3 is built from 14 residues. The V gene end was trimmed by 5 bases and the J gene end by 4 bases; junction bases not matched to a gene: 3.

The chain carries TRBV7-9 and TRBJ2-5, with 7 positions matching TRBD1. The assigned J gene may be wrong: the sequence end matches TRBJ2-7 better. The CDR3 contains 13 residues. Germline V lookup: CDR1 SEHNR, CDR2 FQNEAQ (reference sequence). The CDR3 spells CASSGTRDSEQYF. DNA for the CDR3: TGTGCCAGCAGTGGTACCAGGGACAGCGAGCAGTACTTC.